This TCR beta chain was observed in a study of T cell responses to AZD1222 COVID-19 vaccine. Assay: immunoSEQ multiplex PCR; the TCRdb copy retains only in-frame clones and omits some. Among about 140,000 clones, around nine tenths were seen once, and the ten largest hold approximately 4.5%. In its sample, this clone was seen a few times. V trimming: 9 bases; J trimming: 1 base; junction bases outside the gene matches: 10. This CDR3 spans 16 amino acids. Germline CDR1 and CDR2: LNHDA and SQIVND (reference sequence). The rearrangement uses TRBV19 and TRBJ1-5, with 9 bases lining up with TRBD1. The sample was peripheral blood, taken on day 0 of AZD1222 vaccination. The TCR originated in an adult in good health. CDR3 nucleotides: TGTGCCAGCAGCCCCTGGACAGGGGACAGCAATCAGCCCCAGCATTTT. This encodes CASSPWTGDSNQPQHF.